A single sample gave rise to the 25 T cell receptor beta chains below, sequenced in a study of T cell responses to AZD1222 COVID-19 vaccine (dated by TCRdb to the early 2020s). The library was produced with the immunoSEQ multiplex PCR assay. TCRdb provides this immuneACCESS table in a form limited to in-frame rearrangements. Some clones are lacking; in checked studies, under half of them reflect an unresolved V gene, and why the rest are absent is not known. The sample table lists approximately 120,000 clones, roughly nine tenths of them with a count of one. The top ten clones comprise over 3.5% of the sample. The time point label on this specimen signifies: baseline before first vaccination. This specimen was peripheral blood, taken on day 0 of AZD1222 vaccination. The receptors shown here come from an adult in good health.

This chain uses TRBV6-6 with TRBJ2-1; 9 bases line up with TRBD2. The CDR3 covers 15 residues. CDR1 is MNHNY and CDR2 is SVGAGI in the germline V gene (reference sequence). V shed 6 bases and J 4 bases; nucleotides not matched to a gene: 7. CDR3 DNA sequence: TGTGCCAGCAGCCGCGGGGGGGCACTTTACAATGAGCAGTTCTTC. Protein: CASSRGGALYNEQFF.

The chain couples TRBV6-5 to TRBJ2-1; 10 nucleotides agree with TRBD1. CDR3 length: 11 amino acids. CDR1 and CDR2 from the germline V gene are MNHEY and SVGAGI. Trimming cost V 10 bases and J 15 bases; bases outside gene matches: 9. The DNA for the CDR3 is TGTGCCACCACGACAGGGGGCCTCCCGTTCTTC. This encodes CATTTGGLPFF.

V and J are TRBV5-1 and TRBJ1-1, with 7 bases lining up with TRBD1. Germline V gene data show CDR1 as SGHRS and CDR2 as YFSETQ. The CDR3 has 14 residues. V lost 4 bases to trimming and J lost 3 bases; unmatched junction nucleotides: 6. Written as DNA, the CDR3 is TGCGCCAGCAGCCTCACAGGGGCGCACACTGAAGCTTTCTTT. It specifies CASSLTGAHTEAFF. The whole variable domain, remainder taken from reference TRBV5-1 and TRBJ1-1, is KAGVTQTPRYLIKTRGQQVTLSCSPISGHRSVSWYQQTPGQGLQFLFEYFSETQRNKGNFPGRFSGRQFSNSRSEMNVSTLELGDSALYLCASSLTGAHTEAFFGQGTRLTVV.

The J gene is TRBJ2-7, the V gene TRBV7-9, with unresolved D. This CDR3 is built from 14 residues. Between the trimmed V and J ends, which lost 5 bases and 2 bases, there was a span of 13 bases. Per the germline V gene, CDR1 is SEHNR and CDR2 is FQNEAQ (reference sequence). CDR3 bases: TGTGCCAGCAGCCCAGTGGTGGGTACCTACGAGCAGTACTTC. This codes for CASSPVVGTYEQYF.

This clone appeared once. This chain joins TRBV6-6 and TRBJ2-1; 11 nucleotides agree with TRBD2. Looked up from germline, CDR1 is MNHNY and CDR2 is SVGAGI (reference sequence). This CDR3 spans 17 amino acids. J was trimmed by 8 bases and V by 5 bases; bases with no gene match: 14. The DNA for the CDR3 is TGTGCCAGCAGTCCCACTAGCGGGGGACCGGGGTCCTATGAGCAGTTCTTC. It translates to CASSPTSGGPGSYEQFF.

The chain couples TRBV18 to TRBJ2-5; D uncertain. Deletions cut 3 bases from V and 3 bases from J, with 8 bases between. The germline CDR1 and CDR2 sequences are KGHSH and LQKENI. The CDR3 has 13 residues. Here the CDR3 reads CASSPGLKETQYF. The DNA for the CDR3 is TGTGCCAGCTCACCTGGGCTTAAAGAGACCCAGTACTTC.

The gene calls are TRBV7-2 and TRBJ2-7, with a weak D call TRBD2 (7 bases). Trimming shortened V by 6 bases and J by 4 bases, and 13 bases separated the two germline ends. Germline V gene sequence: CDR1 SGHTA, CDR2 FQGNSA. This CDR3 is 13 amino acids long. The CDR3 nucleotides read TGTGCCAGCAGTTTCGGGGGGCTTTACGAGCAGTACTTC. Translating it yields CASSFGGLYEQYF.

V is TRBV7-3 and J is TRBJ1-1; D not resolved. CDR3 size: 13 residues. Trimming took 1 base from V and 6 from J, leaving 9 bases between them. Per the germline V gene, CDR1 is SGHTA and CDR2 is FQGTGA. The CDR3 loop is CASSLNGAAEAFF. CDR3 nucleotides: TGTGCCAGCAGCTTAAATGGCGCAGCTGAAGCTTTCTTT.

The J gene is TRBJ2-1, the V gene TRBV10-3; D gene unclear. This CDR3 has 13 residues. V shed 0 bases and J shed 3 bases, with 3 bases lying between them. CDR1 and CDR2 (germline): ENHRY, SYGVKD. The CDR3 nucleotides are TGTGCCATCAGTGAGTCCAGCTACAATGAGCAGTTCTTC. Translation gives CAISESSYNEQFF.

The J gene is TRBJ1-2, the V gene TRBV4-1; D is possibly TRBD1 (6 bases). Germline V gives CDR1 MGHRA, CDR2 YSYEKL. The CDR3 runs to 16 residues. With 0 bases removed from V and 2 bases from J, the gap between germline ends came to 13 bases. The CDR3 DNA reads as TGCGCCAGCAGCCAAGACGGGGCGGGGGGCAACTATGGCTACACCTTC. Translation: CASSQDGAGGNYGYTF.

The chain combines TRBV19 with TRBJ2-7; D call uncertain. V was cut by 0 bases and J by 5 bases, with 17 bases left in between. This CDR3 has 16 amino acids. The germline CDR1 and CDR2 sequences are LNHDA and SQIVND (reference sequence). This chain's CDR3 is CASSIDDGPPIHEQYF. CDR3 DNA: TGTGCCAGTAGTATAGATGACGGCCCACCAATCCACGAGCAGTACTTC.

This rearrangement joins TRBV7-9 to TRBJ1-2; no firm D call. The CDR3 has 15 residues. The V gene's germline CDR1 is SEHNR and CDR2 FQNEAQ (reference sequence). V shed 3 bases and J shed 8 bases, with 19 bases lying between them. The CDR3 protein is CASSLWMGKDQGYTF. The CDR3 bases are TGTGCCAGCAGCTTGTGGATGGGGAAGGATCAAGGCTACACCTTC.

The chain is built from TRBV30 and TRBJ2-2, with 10 bases fitting TRBD2. J was trimmed by 8 bases and V by 6 bases; bases with no gene match: 9. Per germline, CDR1 GTSNPN and CDR2 SVGIG (reference sequence). The CDR3 runs 14 residues. CDR3 sequence reads: CACPRGTSEGELFF. CDR3 DNA sequence: TGTGCCTGCCCACGTGGGACTAGCGAGGGGGAGCTGTTTTTT.

This clone was detected only once. The V and J genes are TRBV7-2 and TRBJ1-2; D is unclear. CDR3 size: 15 residues. In germline, CDR1 is SGHTA, CDR2 FQGNSA. Trimming took 0 bases from V and 2 from J, leaving 10 bases between them. CDR3 bases: TGTGCCAGCAGCTTAGCGCTACAGCAGAACTATGGCTACACCTTC. Amino acid sequence: CASSLALQQNYGYTF.

The V gene is TRBV4-1, the J gene TRBJ1-5; D unresolved. The CDR3 loop spans 18 amino acids. Per germline, CDR1 MGHRA and CDR2 YSYEKL. V lost 1 base and J lost 2, with 18 bases in between. CDR3 DNA sequence: TGCGCCAGCAGCCAAGGGGGAGGCAGAGATGGACGCAATCAGCCCCAGCATTTT. Amino acids: CASSQGGGRDGRNQPQHF.

This chain joins TRBV7-3 and TRBJ2-1, with 8 bases matching TRBD2. Germline V CDR1 and CDR2: SGHTA, FQGTGA. V dropped 5 bases and J dropped 4; count of bases not matched to a gene: 10. The CDR3 is 16 amino acids. The DNA of the CDR3 is TGTGCCAGCAGCACTCGAGCGGGGGACCTTTACAATGAGCAGTTCTTC. It specifies CASSTRAGDLYNEQFF.

The rearrangement joins TRBV18 to TRBJ1-1; D not certain. The CDR3 contains 13 residues. V shed 6 bases and J shed 3 bases, with 11 bases lying between them. In germline, CDR1 is KGHSH, CDR2 LQKENI. The CDR3 loop is CASSLDWDTEAFF. The CDR3 region has the DNA TGTGCCAGCTCTCTCGACTGGGACACTGAAGCTTTCTTT.

This clone was detected a few times. CDR3 in DNA: TGCGCCAGCAGTCAATCGGGACAGAGAAATGAAAAACTGTTTTTT. It encodes CASSQSGQRNEKLFF. The V call is TRBV23-1, the J call TRBJ1-4; TRBD1 aligns across 7 bases. Being an ORF, TRBV23-1 has a function that is uncertain. The CDR3 covers 15 residues. With 0 bases clipped from V and 5 bases from J, the junction kept 3 bases outside the gene matches.

This clone was seen a single time. This chain joins TRBV18 and TRBJ1-5, with D unclear. This CDR3 region has 15 residues. Looked up from germline, CDR1 is KGHSH and CDR2 is LQKENI. With 6 bases removed from V and 7 bases from J, the gap between germline ends came to 19 bases. DNA for the CDR3: TGTGCCAGCTCTCATGAAGGACCCCCTCGACAGCCCCAGCATTTT. It translates to CASSHEGPPRQPQHF.

V usage is TRBV2 and J usage is TRBJ2-7, with 8 nucleotides matching TRBD2. With V trimmed by 7 bases and J by 4 bases, 3 bases remained unmatched. Germline V lookup: CDR1 SNHLY, CDR2 FYNNEI. This CDR3 spans 12 amino acids. DNA of the CDR3: TGTGCCAGCAACCCTAGCGGGTACGAGCAGTACTTC. Translating it yields CASNPSGYEQYF.

The chain couples TRBV7-2 to TRBJ2-3; TRBD1 matches at 9 bases. The CDR3 length is 17 residues. CDR1 is SGHTA, CDR2 FQGNSA, per germline. V shed 2 bases, J shed 5 bases, and the junction held 11 bases outside the gene matches. The CDR3 protein is CASSLFRGQGFGDTQYF. CDR3 coding DNA: TGTGCCAGCAGCTTATTCAGGGGACAGGGATTTGGAGATACGCAGTATTTT. The variable domain in full, completed from reference TRBV7-2 and TRBJ2-3, reads GAGVSQSPSNKVTEKGKDVELRCDPISGHTALYWYRQSLGQGLEFLIYFQGNSAPDKSGLPSDRFSAERTGGSVSTLTIQRTQQEDSAVYLCASSLFRGQGFGDTQYFGPGTRLTVL.

Only a few counts were recorded for this clone. Other DNA sequences in the same sample also yield this CDR3. This chain links TRBV11-2 with TRBJ1-4; TRBD1 agrees at 7 bases. Unmatched junction bases numbered 4, after V lost 0 bases and J lost 6 bases. The CDR3 runs to 15 residues. Germline V gene sequence: CDR1 SGHAT, CDR2 FQNNGV. CDR3 nucleotides: TGTGCCAGCAGCTTAGAGGCAGGGGGAGATGAAAAACTGTTTTTT. Protein: CASSLEAGGDEKLFF.

The chain has TRBV7-2 and TRBJ2-7, with 9 nucleotides matching TRBD2. Germline loops: CDR1 SGHTA, CDR2 FQGNSA. This CDR3 is built from 16 residues. Trimming removed 7 bases from V and 0 bases from J; junction bases left unmatched: 10. The CDR3 coding sequence is TGTGCCAGCAACTTCTGGGTAGCGGGGGTCTCCTACGAGCAGTACTTC. Protein product: CASNFWVAGVSYEQYF.

V usage is TRBV6-5 and J usage is TRBJ1-1; TRBD1 is a possible D gene (5 bases). This CDR3 has 13 amino acids. CDR1 is MNHEY, CDR2 SVGAGI, per germline. Trimming took 6 bases from V and 4 from J, leaving 12 bases between them. CDR3 in DNA: TGTGCCAGCAGGGGGGGGGTAGGCACTGAAGCTTTCTTT. Its protein product is CASRGGVGTEAFF.

The chain recombines TRBV5-4 with TRBJ2-2; 7 bases align to TRBD1. Germline V lookup: CDR1 SGHNT, CDR2 YYREEE (reference sequence). Unmatched junction bases numbered 8, after V lost 10 bases and J lost 5 bases. This CDR3 region has 13 residues. The CDR3 sequence: CALGTAITGELFF. The DNA for the CDR3 is TGTGCCTTGGGGACAGCGATTACCGGGGAGCTGTTTTTT.